The entry that follows covers one T cell receptor beta chain sequence. Its antigen is not known. The PCR was carried out with 60 Vbeta primers and 13 Jbeta primers. Clones were read by immunoSEQ multiplex PCR, and TCRdb kept only the in-frame ones, dropping some. This sample has more than 150,000 clones, with around 82% found just once. This sample stems from a study of cytomegalovirus exposure and HLA in healthy donors. Findings of the study overall: Excluded were some V segments that proved indistinguishable, including TRBV6-2 and TRBV6-3.

The germline gives CDR1 SGHDN, CDR2 FVKESK. This CDR3 contains 15 residues. V shed 1 base and J shed 4 bases, with 13 bases lying between them. The V call is TRBV14, the J call TRBJ1-2, with a tentative D call TRBD1 (6 bases). The TCR comes from a woman aged 45-65 years in good health and CMV-seropositive. Sequencing used PBMCs. The chain's CDR3 is CASSQVSGAGYGYTF. As DNA, the CDR3 is TGTGCCAGCAGCCAAGTTTCAGGGGCCGGCTATGGCTACACCTTC. Drawing the rest from reference TRBV14 and TRBJ1-2, the complete variable domain is EAGVTQFPSHSVIEKGQTVTLRCDPISGHDNLYWYRRVMGKEIKFLLHFVKESKQDESGMPNNRFLAERTGGTYSTLKVQPAELEDSGVYFCASSQVSGAGYGYTFGSGTRLTVV.